One and the same sample provided the 6 T cell receptor beta chains below, sequenced in a study of shared clonotypes between healthy human individuals. Sequencing was performed with immunoSEQ multiplex PCR; in TCRdb, only in-frame clones are kept and a portion is missing. This sample has fewer than 350,000 clones, with over 75% found just once. The sequenced material came from memory CD8+ T cells sorted from blood. Documented subset: CD45RO+ cells pooled with CCR7-negative TemRA cells. The receptors shown here come from a man aged 18 to 35 in good health.

The chain recombines TRBV5-1 with TRBJ2-2, with D possibly matching TRBD1 (5 bases). V dropped 2 bases and J dropped 0 bases, with 11 bases sitting between them. CDR1 and CDR2 from the germline V gene are SGHRS and YFSETQ. There are 16 residues in the CDR3. The CDR3 sequence is CASSLRGTANTGELFF. The CDR3, as DNA: TGCGCCAGCAGCTTAAGGGGAACCGCGAACACCGGGGAGCTGTTTTTT.

This sequence joins TRBV6-5 and TRBJ2-7; 8 nucleotides align to TRBD2. Germline assignment: CDR1 MNHEY and CDR2 SVGAGI. The CDR3 contains 15 residues. Trimming took 0 bases from V and 7 from J; bases not matched to a gene: 8. Written as DNA, the CDR3 is TGTGCCAGCAGTTACTCTACTAGCGGCATGGGGGAGCAGTACTTC. It specifies CASSYSTSGMGEQYF.

The gene calls are TRBV5-6 and TRBJ2-7, with 7 bases that match TRBD2. The CDR3 extends over 17 amino acids. The J segment lost 3 bases and the V segment lost 3 bases, leaving 15 bases of the junction unmatched. The V gene's germline CDR1 is SGHDT and CDR2 YYEEEE. The CDR3 region is CASSWGPPGTIHYEQYF. In DNA, the CDR3 is TGTGCCAGCAGCTGGGGCCCTCCCGGGACTATCCACTACGAGCAGTACTTC.

This clone occurred a few times. J is TRBJ1-4 and V is TRBV2; D remains ambiguous. The V end was cut by 2 bases, the J end by 13 bases, with 17 bases between. Germline V gene data show CDR1 as SNHLY and CDR2 as FYNNEI. The CDR3 totals 14 residues. CDR3 sequence reads: CASSEMRVQEGLFF. Written as DNA, the CDR3 is TGTGCCAGCAGTGAAATGAGAGTCCAGGAAGGACTGTTTTTT.

The V gene is TRBV5-6, the J gene TRBJ1-2; perhaps TRBD1 as D (6 bases). V was cut by 4 bases and J by 4 bases, with 17 bases left in between. Germline values: CDR1 SGHDT, CDR2 YYEEEE. The CDR3 has 15 amino acids. This CDR3 reads CASSQVIGGSYGYTF. The CDR3 DNA reads TGTGCCAGCAGCCAAGTCATAGGGGGGTCCTATGGCTACACCTTC.

The chain combines TRBV19 with TRBJ1-1, with TRBD1 identical over 9 bases. The V and J ends lost 3 bases and 5 bases, in that order; junction bases with no gene match: 4. The CDR3 loop spans 14 amino acids. Germline V lookup: CDR1 LNHDA, CDR2 SQIVND (reference sequence). The CDR3 loop is CASSMGTGWTEAFF. CDR3 DNA: TGTGCCAGTAGTATGGGGACAGGGTGGACTGAAGCTTTCTTT.